This is a list of T cell receptor beta chains from one sample in a study of shared T cell receptors in the human thymus. This table comes from immunoSEQ multiplex PCR, and its TCRdb copy is limited to in-frame clones, with some not included. The profile covers about 660,000 clones, with roughly 90% appearing a single time and approximately 0.011% taken by the ten largest. These data also formed part of another study, on human thymus T cells.

Sequencing used thymocytes. The receptors here all came from a boy under two years old with a congenital heart defect. Both conserved end residues are part of each CDR3. The D gene is left open where the match is weak. Expanded clones are given a class, and other clones once, few, many or no size at all.

>TRBV1|TRBJ2-7|.|.
TGCACCAGCAGCCGATACATCCCCCCAGGGGTAGCATACGAGCAGTACTTC
CTSSRYIPPGVAYEQYF
>TRBV4-1|TRBJ1-2|TRBD1|.
TGCGCCAGCAGCCTAGCAGGGGGTTATGGCTACACCTTC
CASSLAGGYGYTF
>TRBV5-8|TRBJ1-2|.|.
TGTGCCAGCAGCTTGGGGGGGCTCGGCTATGGCTACACCTTC
CASSLGGLGYGYTF
>TRBV6-1|TRBJ2-5|.|.
TGTGCCAGCAGTGAACGGCAAAGGAGGGAGACCCAGTACTTC
CASSERQRRETQYF
>TRBV6-5|TRBJ2-5|TRBD1|.
TGTGCCAGCAGATCAGACAGGGGGAAAGAGCAGTACTTC
CASRSDRGKEQYF
>TRBV28|TRBJ2-3|TRBD2|.
TGTGCCAGCAGTTTCTGGCGGGAGGGCCCCACAGATACGCAGTATTTT
CASSFWREGPTDTQYF
>TRBV7-9|TRBJ2-7|TRBD1|.
TGTGCCAGCAGCGACCGGGACAGGGCCTCGTACTTC
CASSDRDRASYF
>TRBV7-8|TRBJ2-2|TRBD2|.
TGTGCCAGCAGCCATCTAGCGGGAGAGGGGACCGGGGAGCTGTTTTTT
CASSHLAGEGTGELFF
>TRBV13|TRBJ2-3|.|.
TGTGCCAGCAGCTTAGAGAGGAGGGCAGATACGCAGTATTTT
CASSLERRADTQYF
>TRBV7-2|TRBJ2-7|TRBD2|.
TGTGCCAGCAGCTTAAGGACTAGCGGGCCCTACGAGCAGTACTTC
CASSLRTSGPYEQYF
>TRBV30|TRBJ2-7|.|.
TGTGCCTGGAGTGTACTCTGGACAGTTGGAAACGAGCAGTACTTC
CAWSVLWTVGNEQYF
>TRBV5-1|TRBJ2-5|TRBD2|.
TGCGCCAGCAGCTTTAGCGGGAGGGTCCAAGAGACCCAGTACTTC
CASSFSGRVQETQYF
>TRBV7-8|TRBJ1-5|TRBD1|.
TGTGCCAGCAGCTGGGACAGGGGGCTTCGCAATCAGCCCCAGCATTTT
CASSWDRGLRNQPQHF
>TRBV14|TRBJ2-7|TRBD2|few
TGTGCCAGCAGCCACGGGACTAGCGTTTACGAGCAGTACTTC
CASSHGTSVYEQYF
>TRBV6-1|TRBJ1-2|.|.
TGTGCCAGCAGGGAGCCGGGGGGCTACACCTTC
CASREPGGYTF
>TRBV29-1|TRBJ2-7|TRBD2|once
TGCAGCGTTGAAGGGACTAGCGTTTACGAGCAGTACTTC
CSVEGTSVYEQYF
>TRBV4-1|TRBJ2-7|TRBD1|few
TGCGCCAGCAGCCCCATGTCAGGGGGCGACGAGCAGTACTTC
CASSPMSGGDEQYF
>TRBV12-5|TRBJ1-2|.|.
TGTGCTAGTGGTTTGGTAATGAGGCGGGGGACATACTATGGCTACACCTTC
CASGLVMRRGTYYGYTF
>TRBV10-3|TRBJ2-7|TRBD1|.
TGTGCCATCAGTGACCCGGGACAGATTTACGAGCAGTACTTC
CAISDPGQIYEQYF
>TRBV2|TRBJ2-1|TRBD2|.
TGTGCCAGCAGGGGACTAGCGGAATACAATGAGCAGTTCTTC
CASRGLAEYNEQFF
>TRBV6-4|TRBJ2-1|.|once
TGTGCCAGCAGTGACGGGCGGGGAGGACTCAATGAGCAGTTCTTC
CASSDGRGGLNEQFF
>TRBV14|TRBJ1-1|.|.
TGTGCCAGCAGCCAAGCAGGGCCCCCTGTAGCTTTCTTT
CASSQAGPPVAFF
>TRBV15|TRBJ2-1|.|.
TGTGCCACCAGCAGAGATGGAGCGGGCAATGAGCAGTTCTTC
CATSRDGAGNEQFF
>TRBV19|TRBJ1-2|.|.
TGTGCCAGTAGTATTGGAGCGCTGGGCTACACCTTC
CASSIGALGYTF
>TRBV5-1|TRBJ2-1|TRBD1|.
TGCGCCAGCAGCTTGGGGGGGACAGGGTCCTACAATGAGCAGTTCTTC
CASSLGGTGSYNEQFF
>TRBV12-5|TRBJ2-7|TRBD1|.
TGTGCTAGTGGTTTGGTAACAGGGACAGGGGATATCTACGAGCAGTACTTC
CASGLVTGTGDIYEQYF